This TCR beta chain was profiled in a study of shared clonotypes between healthy human individuals. This clone appeared a few times. This CDR3 is built from 14 residues. Trimming took off 0 bases at V and 2 bases at J, with 7 bases between the two ends. The V gene's germline CDR1 is KGHSH and CDR2 LQKENI. Data came from immunoSEQ multiplex PCR; TCRdb stores just in-frame clones and leaves some out. The data contain about 480,000 clones, about 79% of them singletons. The donors were all Caucasian adults (living in Nashville, Tennessee). The receptor was isolated from a woman aged 40 to 50 in good health. Some clones in this sample may be carry-over from other donors' samples. V is TRBV18 and J is TRBJ2-5; tentatively, D is TRBD1 (6 bases). The sequenced material came from PBMCs. This CDR3 is CASSPPQGQETQYF. DNA of the CDR3: TGTGCCAGCTCACCACCACAGGGACAAGAGACCCAGTACTTC.